The 31 T cell receptor beta chains in this list originate from one sample, sequenced in a study of blood T cell repertoires in COVID-19. Libraries were prepared by immunoSEQ multiplex PCR; TCRdb keeps only in-frame clonotypes and omits some of them. The table has around 130,000 clones, 90% seen once. Sequencing input: peripheral blood. The receptors come from a man aged 50-60 years with active COVID-19.

The chain recombines TRBV4-2 with TRBJ1-6; 7 bases map to TRBD1. In germline, CDR1 is LGHNA, CDR2 YNFKEQ. V gave up 0 bases and J gave up 9 bases; unmatched junction bases: 8. This CDR3 comprises 16 residues. The CDR3: CASSQDRGGVGSPLHF. The CDR3 DNA reads as TGTGCCAGCAGCCAAGATCGAGGGGGCGTGGGTTCACCCCTCCACTTT.

J is TRBJ1-4 and V is TRBV5-6, with a possible D match to TRBD1 (5 bases). The length of the CDR3 is 15 residues. Germline CDR1 and CDR2: SGHDT and YYEEEE. Deletions cut 3 bases from V and 1 base from J, with 10 bases between. This CDR3 is CASSSLGETNEKLFF. CDR3 bases: TGTGCCAGCAGCTCGCTAGGGGAAACTAATGAAAAACTGTTTTTT.

This chain joins TRBV3-1 (or the pseudogene TRBV3-2) and TRBJ1-6, with 8 bases lining up with TRBD1. This CDR3 has 14 residues. Germline lookup yields CDR1 LGHDT and CDR2 YNNKEL (reference sequence). With 3 bases clipped from V and 7 bases from J, the junction kept 2 bases outside the gene matches. The CDR3 loop is CASSHRTGNSPLHF. In nucleotides, the CDR3 is TGTGCCAGCAGCCACAGGACAGGGAATTCACCCCTCCACTTT.

The rearrangement uses TRBV7-9 and TRBJ2-3; 7 bases line up with TRBD1. The CDR3 length is 16 residues. Germline CDR1 reads SEHNR; CDR2 reads FQNEAQ (reference sequence). V shed 1 base, J shed 0 bases, and the junction held 4 bases outside the gene matches. Here the CDR3 reads CASSLGWDSSTDTQYF. The CDR3 DNA reads as TGTGCCAGCAGCTTAGGGTGGGACAGTAGCACAGATACGCAGTATTTT.

This chain links TRBV19 with TRBJ2-1; possible D gene TRBD2, 7 bases. The germline V gene has CDR1 LNHDA and CDR2 SQIVND (reference sequence). Trimming took off 1 base at V and 0 bases at J, with 13 bases between the two ends. The CDR3 is 17 residues long. CDR3 DNA sequence: TGTGCCAGTAGTATAGGCCAGGGGAGGGTCTCCTACAATGAGCAGTTCTTC. This sequence encodes CASSIGQGRVSYNEQFF.

This chain joins TRBV5-1 and TRBJ2-1; TRBD2 is a possible D gene (6 bases). Per the germline V gene, CDR1 is SGHRS and CDR2 is YFSETQ. The CDR3 runs to 15 residues. The V gene lost 0 bases and the J gene lost 5 bases, with 12 bases spanning the gap. CDR3 in amino acids: CASSLVGSTHNEQFF. The CDR3 region has the DNA TGCGCCAGCAGCTTGGTCGGGAGTACCCACAATGAGCAGTTCTTC.

V is TRBV19 and J is TRBJ2-6, with D uncertain. Germline lookup yields CDR1 LNHDA and CDR2 SQIVND (reference sequence). The length of the CDR3 is 15 residues. Trimming left V 8 bases short and J 2 bases short, with 13 bases between. CDR3 DNA sequence: TGTGCCAGTCAGGTTGGGCAGGCTGGGGCCAACGTCCTGACTTTC. Amino acid sequence: CASQVGQAGANVLTF.

V usage is TRBV4-1 and J usage is TRBJ1-2, with a tentative D call TRBD1 (5 bases). Trimming took 8 bases from V and 5 from J, leaving 21 bases between them. Germline assignment: CDR1 MGHRA and CDR2 YSYEKL. This CDR3 spans 15 amino acids. The chain's CDR3 is CASAPGVVGGYGYTF. CDR3 DNA sequence: TGCGCCAGCGCTCCTGGGGTGGTCGGGGGGTATGGCTACACCTTC.

V usage is TRBV27 and J usage is TRBJ2-7; TRBD2 matches at 10 bases. J lost 2 bases, V lost 3 bases, and 1 base had no gene match. Germline lookup yields CDR1 MNHEY and CDR2 SMNVEV (reference sequence). The CDR3 runs 14 residues. CDR3 DNA: TGTGCCAGCAGTTTTAGCGGGGGGCCCTACGAGCAGTACTTC. Protein sequence: CASSFSGGPYEQYF.

The chain recombines TRBV29-1 with TRBJ2-5, with 8 bases identical to TRBD1. Germline V gene sequence: CDR1 SQVTM, CDR2 ANQGSEA. The J segment lost 2 bases and the V segment lost 7 bases, leaving 9 bases of the junction unmatched. The CDR3 length is 14 residues. CDR3 protein: CSAGARGRQETQYF. The DNA for the CDR3 is TGCAGCGCGGGGGCCAGGGGGCGTCAAGAGACCCAGTACTTC.

The J gene is TRBJ1-4, the V gene TRBV3-1 (or the pseudogene TRBV3-2); a weak D match, TRBD1 (6 bases). V was pared by 5 bases and J by 5 bases, with 24 bases between. CDR1 and CDR2 (germline): LGHDT, YNNKEL (reference sequence). The CDR3 runs 18 residues. DNA for the CDR3: TGTGCCAGCAGCGGATACACTCCCCCTAGGACAGTCAATGAAAAACTGTTTTTT. Translating gives CASSGYTPPRTVNEKLFF.

This sequence joins TRBV10-3 and TRBJ2-3; weak D call: TRBD2 (5 bases). V lost 3 bases to trimming and J lost 3 bases, with 10 bases between them. This CDR3 is 14 amino acids long. Germline assignment: CDR1 ENHRY and CDR2 SYGVKD. CDR3 sequence: CAISERGTTDTQYF. The DNA of the CDR3 is TGTGCCATCAGTGAACGGGGAACGACAGATACGCAGTATTTT.

This sequence joins TRBV6-5 and TRBJ2-7; 9 nucleotides align to TRBD1. The V segment lost 6 bases and the J segment 2 bases; nucleotides outside the gene matches: 5. CDR1 is MNHEY and CDR2 is SVGAGI in the germline V gene. This CDR3 has 14 amino acids. The CDR3 reads CASRGDRAPYEQYV. The CDR3 DNA sequence: TGTGCCAGCAGGGGGGACAGGGCGCCCTACGAGCAGTACGTC.

The chain employs TRBV11-2 and TRBJ1-3; no firm D call. Germline-derived CDR1 and CDR2 are SGHAT and FQNNGV. The CDR3 length is 14 residues. Between the trimmed V and J ends, which lost 3 bases and 0 bases, there was a span of 6 bases. This chain's CDR3 is CASSLGVSGNTIYF. The CDR3 DNA follows: TGTGCCAGCAGCTTGGGAGTCTCTGGAAACACCATATATTTT. Variable domain in full (rest from reference TRBV11-2 and TRBJ1-3): EAGVAQSPRYKIIEKRQSVAFWCNPISGHATLYWYQQILGQGPKLLIQFQNNGVVDDSQLPKDRFSAERLKGVDSTLKIQPAKLEDSAVYLCASSLGVSGNTIYFGEGSWLTVV.

V gene TRBV3-1 (or the pseudogene TRBV3-2) combines with J gene TRBJ2-1, with 10 nucleotides matching TRBD2. CDR1 and CDR2 from the germline V gene are LGHDT and YNNKEL (reference sequence). This CDR3 contains 16 residues. Trimming cost V 1 base and J 8 bases; bases outside gene matches: 8. CDR3 loop: CASSQVLLAGRHEQFF. The DNA for the CDR3 is TGTGCCAGCAGCCAAGTTTTACTAGCGGGAAGACATGAGCAGTTCTTC.

The rearrangement uses TRBV2 and TRBJ2-5; tentatively, D is TRBD2 (6 bases). Germline CDR1 SNHLY, CDR2 FYNNEI. The CDR3 is 15 residues long. V dropped 6 bases and J dropped 7 bases, with 21 bases sitting between them. CDR3 DNA: TGTGCCAGCAGAGGGACCGGGACTTCGTGGGTGACCCAGTACTTC. It yields the protein CASRGTGTSWVTQYF.

In nucleotides, the CDR3 is TGTGCCAGCAGCCGGGCCCCTTACACCGGGGAGCTGTTTTTT. Translating it yields CASSRAPYTGELFF. This chain connects TRBV14 to TRBJ2-2; D not certain. The CDR3 has 14 residues. Germline lookup yields CDR1 SGHDN and CDR2 FVKESK. The germline V and J ends were trimmed by 4 bases and 3 bases, with 9 bases remaining between them.

This clone was seen only a few times. The V gene is TRBV5-1, the J gene TRBJ2-3, with TRBD1 identical over 7 bases. Germline lookup yields CDR1 SGHRS and CDR2 YFSETQ. With V trimmed by 0 bases and J by 0 bases, 4 bases remained unmatched. This CDR3 is 16 amino acids long. The chain's CDR3 is CASSLGGTASTDTQYF. CDR3 nucleotides: TGCGCCAGCAGCTTGGGAGGGACAGCTAGCACAGATACGCAGTATTTT.

The CDR3 sequence: CASSPSLISGNTIYF. The DNA of the CDR3 is TGTGCCAGTAGTCCTAGCTTGATCTCTGGAAACACCATATATTTT. The genes are TRBV19 and TRBJ1-3; D is uncertain. Trimming took 5 bases from V and 0 from J, leaving 11 bases between them. The CDR3 has 15 amino acids. Germline CDR1 and CDR2: LNHDA and SQIVND (reference sequence).

V usage is TRBV7-2 and J usage is TRBJ1-1, with D uncertain. This CDR3 comprises 13 residues. V was trimmed by 1 base and J by 7 bases, leaving 10 bases between them. Germline V gene lookup returns CDR1 SGHTA and CDR2 FQGNSA. The CDR3: CASSLGPSLEAFF. CDR3 nucleotides: TGTGCCAGCAGCTTAGGTCCTAGCCTTGAAGCTTTCTTT.

This chain uses TRBV11-2 with TRBJ1-2; D is unclear. V was cut by 0 bases and J by 0 bases, with 14 bases left in between. The length of the CDR3 is 17 residues. Germline loops: CDR1 SGHAT, CDR2 FQNNGV. The CDR3: CASSLDEYETANYGYTF. DNA of the CDR3: TGTGCCAGCAGCTTAGATGAGTATGAAACAGCTAACTATGGCTACACCTTC.

V and J are TRBV2 and TRBJ1-4; TRBD1 aligns across 10 bases. V lost 6 bases, J lost 14 bases, and 3 bases stayed unmatched. Germline CDR1 and CDR2: SNHLY and FYNNEI. This CDR3 spans 11 amino acids. In DNA, the CDR3 is TGTGCCAGCAGGACAGGGGGCGGTCTGTTTTTT. Encoded protein: CASRTGGGLFF.

V gene TRBV30 combines with J gene TRBJ2-6; maybe TRBD2 (7 bases). The V gene's germline CDR1 is GTSNPN and CDR2 SVGIG (reference sequence). The CDR3 has 17 amino acids. V lost 0 bases and J 0 bases, leaving 12 bases between the germline ends. The CDR3 bases are TGTGCCTGGAGTGTAGGGGGAGGGACCTCTGGGGCCAACGTCCTGACTTTC. Encoded protein: CAWSVGGGTSGANVLTF. The full variable domain, rest sourced from reference TRBV30 and TRBJ2-6, is SQTIHQWPATLVQPVGSPLSLECTVEGTSNPNLYWYRQAAGRGLQLLFYSVGIGQISSEVPQNLSASRPQDRQFILSSKKLLLSDSGFYLCAWSVGGGTSGANVLTFGAGSRLTVL.

This clone was observed a few times. The V and J genes are TRBV5-6 and TRBJ1-1; D unresolved. The V gene's germline CDR1 is SGHDT and CDR2 YYEEEE. V dropped 4 bases and J dropped 2 bases, with 3 bases sitting between them. This CDR3 spans 11 amino acids. Written as DNA, the CDR3 is TGTGCCAGCAGCCTTAACACTGAAGCTTTCTTT. Translated, it gives CASSLNTEAFF.

This clone showed up just a few times. The chain employs TRBV3-1 (or the pseudogene TRBV3-2) and TRBJ1-2; 8 nucleotides align to TRBD1. With 2 bases clipped from V and 8 bases from J, the junction kept 10 bases outside the gene matches. CDR1 is LGHDT, CDR2 YNNKEL, per germline (reference sequence). The CDR3 spans 15 residues. As DNA, the CDR3 is TGTGCCAGCAGCCAAAGTGGCGCGACAGGGGTCGGCTACACCTTC. It yields the protein CASSQSGATGVGYTF.

This clone appeared a single time. This chain uses TRBV5-1 with TRBJ2-7, with D possibly being TRBD1 (6 bases). Trimming left V 2 bases short and J 0 bases short, with 15 bases between. The CDR3 length is 16 residues. Germline V CDR1 and CDR2: SGHRS, YFSETQ. Here the CDR3 reads CASSFYGSRGSYEQYF. The CDR3 DNA reads TGCGCCAGCAGCTTCTATGGCAGCAGGGGCTCCTACGAGCAGTACTTC.

The chain couples TRBV19 to TRBJ2-1, with 10 bases that match TRBD2. Trimming took 5 bases from V and 6 from J; bases not matched to a gene: 7. The germline CDR1 and CDR2 sequences are LNHDA and SQIVND (reference sequence). The CDR3 is made up of 15 amino acids. The CDR3 loop is CASSLIAGGTNEQFF. CDR3 DNA: TGTGCCAGTAGTCTAATAGCGGGAGGTACCAATGAGCAGTTCTTC.

The chain is built from TRBV11-3 and TRBJ2-1, with D tentatively TRBD1 (6 bases). The CDR3 has 15 residues. The germline CDR1 and CDR2 sequences are SGHNT and YENEEA. Trimming cost V 3 bases and J 9 bases, with 18 bases left between them. The CDR3: CASSFEGATRGEQFF. CDR3 DNA: TGTGCCAGCAGCTTTGAGGGAGCCACCAGGGGTGAGCAGTTCTTC. Variable domain in full (rest from reference TRBV11-3 and TRBJ2-1): EAGVVQSPRYKIIEKKQPVAFWCNPISGHNTLYWYLQNLGQGPELLIRYENEEAVDDSQLPKDRFSAERLKGVDSTLKIQPAELGDSAVYLCASSFEGATRGEQFFGPGTRLTVL.

CDR3 protein: CASSSPSGQLNEAFF. For the CDR3, the DNA is TGTGCCAGCTCATCCCCCTCCGGACAGCTTAATGAAGCTTTCTTT. The chain recombines TRBV18 with TRBJ1-1; possibly TRBD1 for D (6 bases). V was cut by 5 bases and J by 7 bases, with 20 bases left in between. From germline, CDR1 is KGHSH and CDR2 LQKENI. The CDR3 consists of 15 residues.

Worth noting for this clone: This specimen includes other DNA sequences encoding the same CDR3. J is TRBJ2-7 and V is TRBV20-1; TRBD2 is a possible D gene (6 bases). Germline values: CDR1 DFQATT, CDR2 SNEGSKA (reference sequence). This CDR3 is built from 11 residues. Trimming cost V 5 bases and J 5 bases, with 10 bases left between them. Here the CDR3 DNA reads TGCAGTGCTCGTAGCGGACACGAGCAGTACTTC. Translating gives CSARSGHEQYF.

This chain joins TRBV2 and TRBJ2-3; 7 bases align to TRBD2. The CDR3 contains 15 residues. V shed 6 bases, J shed 0 bases, and the junction held 6 bases outside the gene matches. Germline V gene data show CDR1 as SNHLY and CDR2 as FYNNEI. CDR3 DNA sequence: TGTGCCAGCAGGGGTAGCGGGCTAAGCACAGATACGCAGTATTTT. This gives the protein CASRGSGLSTDTQYF.